These 29 T cell receptor beta chains originate from one sample sequenced in a study of T-cell memory formation after mild COVID-19. Using its own MiXCR run on the 5' RACE reads, TCRdb lists one record per CDR3 protein. The sample comprises approximately 450,000 distinct CDR3 sequences, roughly 18% of which are singletons, and 9% to 15% rests with the top ten. Input material: PBMCs or a T cell subset sorted from them (not recorded which). These receptors came from an adult woman who had mild COVID-19 (a few samples of this study predate the infection). Cell type and time point are not known.

This clonotype was observed a few times. V is TRBV18 and J is TRBJ2-2; D call uncertain. Germline-derived CDR1 and CDR2 are KGHSH and LQKENI. Trimming took off 8 bases at V and 4 bases at J, with 11 bases between the two ends. CDR3 length: 13 residues. The CDR3 DNA sequence: TGTGCCAGCGGTCAGTCGAGCACCGGGGAGCTGTTTTTT. Protein sequence: CASGQSSTGELFF.

The sample holds a few counts of this clonotype. The genes are TRBV4-2 and TRBJ2-1, with 9 nucleotides matching TRBD2. Losses at the gene ends were 0 bases for V and 15 bases for J; bases not matched to a gene: 9. The CDR3 is 14 amino acids. CDR1 is LGHNA, CDR2 YNFKEQ, per germline. CDR3: CASSQERSGSGWFF. CDR3 DNA: TGTGCCAGCAGCCAAGAGCGTAGCGGGAGTGGATGGTTCTTC.

The CDR3 region has the DNA TGTGCTAGTGGTTTGAGGTACACCGGGGAGCTGTTTTTT. Its translation is CASGLRYTGELFF. The chain carries TRBV12-5 and TRBJ2-2; no firm D call. The CDR3 sequence is 13 residues long. The V end was cut by 2 bases, the J end by 3 bases, with 4 bases between. Germline lookup yields CDR1 LGHNT and CDR2 FRNRAP. Filled out from reference TRBV12-5 and TRBJ2-2, the complete variable domain reads DARVTQTPRHKVTEMGQEVTMRCQPILGHNTVFWYRQTMMQGLELLAYFRNRAPLDDSGMPKDRFSAEMPDATLATLKIQPSEPRDSAVYFCASGLRYTGELFFGEGSRLTVL.

The V gene is TRBV12-3 or TRBV12-4, the J gene TRBJ1-3, with D maybe TRBD1 (5 bases). V lost 6 bases to trimming and J lost 0 bases, with 12 bases between them. CDR3 length: 15 residues. The CDR3 is CASRKRQSSGNTIYF. In DNA, the CDR3 is TGTGCCAGCAGAAAAAGACAGAGCTCTGGAAACACCATATATTTT.

This clonotype was observed a few times. The J gene is TRBJ1-1, the V gene TRBV12-3 or TRBV12-4, with D possibly TRBD1 on 6 matching bases. Trimming removed 1 base at V and 4 bases at J, with 16 bases between. There are 16 residues in the CDR3. The CDR3 spells CASSLGLGGSPTEAFF. The CDR3 DNA reads TGTGCCAGCAGTTTAGGATTAGGGGGGTCCCCCACTGAAGCTTTCTTT.

The chain couples TRBV4-1 to TRBJ2-7; TRBD2 matches 7 bases. Germline assignment: CDR1 MGHRA and CDR2 YSYEKL. The V gene end was trimmed by 1 base and the J gene end by 2 bases; junction bases not matched to a gene: 8. The CDR3 contains 16 residues. DNA of the CDR3: TGCGCCAGCAGCCAAGGGGAGGGGACTATCCCCTACGAGCAGTACTTC. Protein sequence: CASSQGEGTIPYEQYF.

This clonotype was observed a few times. The CDR3 protein is CASSRWTSGGETQYF. CDR3 DNA sequence: TGTGCCAGCAGCAGATGGACTAGCGGGGGGGAGACCCAGTACTTC. The V gene is TRBV7-6, the J gene TRBJ2-5; 14 nucleotides match TRBD2. Trimming at V came to 5 bases and at J to 5 bases, leaving 4 bases not matched to a gene. Germline V gene lookup returns CDR1 SGHVS and CDR2 FNYEAQ. This CDR3 region has 15 residues.

This clonotype was found a few times. CDR3 coding DNA: TGCAGCGTTGGGAACACCGGGGAGCTGTTTTTT. Translated: CSVGNTGELFF. The rearrangement uses TRBV29-1 and TRBJ2-2, with D unclear. CDR1 is SQVTM and CDR2 is ANQGSEA in the germline V gene. V lost 4 bases to trimming and J lost 1 base, with 1 base between them. The CDR3 loop spans 11 amino acids.

This clonotype appeared many times. The genes are TRBV5-1 and TRBJ2-7, with a tentative D call TRBD1 (6 bases). The CDR3 is 12 amino acids. The V and J ends lost 3 bases and 4 bases respectively, with 8 bases between them. The germline gives CDR1 SGHRS, CDR2 YFSETQ. CDR3 sequence reads: CASSSQGYEQYF. The CDR3, as DNA: TGCGCCAGCAGCTCGCAGGGGTACGAGCAGTACTTC. The whole variable domain, remainder taken from reference TRBV5-1 and TRBJ2-7, is KAGVTQTPRYLIKTRGQQVTLSCSPISGHRSVSWYQQTPGQGLQFLFEYFSETQRNKGNFPGRFSGRQFSNSRSEMNVSTLELGDSALYLCASSSQGYEQYFGPGTRLTVT.

This clonotype appeared a few times. The chain is built from TRBV10-3 and TRBJ2-2, with 8 bases lining up with TRBD1. The V gene's germline CDR1 is ENHRY and CDR2 SYGVKD. CDR3 length equals 15 residues. V lost 3 bases to trimming and J lost 4 bases; unmatched junction nucleotides: 4. In nucleotides, the CDR3 is TGTGCCATCAGTGATCGACAGGGGAGCACCGGGGAGCTGTTTTTT. Translation: CAISDRQGSTGELFF.

In its sample, this clonotype was seen a few times. V usage is TRBV11-3 and J usage is TRBJ2-5; the D call may be TRBD1 or TRBD2 (5 bases each). CDR1 is SGHNT, CDR2 YENEEA, per germline. This CDR3 region has 16 residues. V lost 5 bases to trimming and J lost 3 bases, with 19 bases between them. CDR3 nucleotides: TGTGCCAGCAGCCCCAGGACCAGCAGGGACGAAGAGACCCAGTACTTC. Amino acids: CASSPRTSRDEETQYF. Full variable domain (missing parts from reference TRBV11-3 and TRBJ2-5): EAGVVQSPRYKIIEKKQPVAFWCNPISGHNTLYWYLQNLGQGPELLIRYENEEAVDDSQLPKDRFSAERLKGVDSTLKIQPAELGDSAVYLCASSPRTSRDEETQYFGPGTRLLVL.

The chain employs TRBV19 and TRBJ1-5; 9 nucleotides agree with TRBD1. Germline CDR1 reads LNHDA; CDR2 reads SQIVND (reference sequence). Trimming removed 6 bases from V and 3 bases from J; junction bases left unmatched: 6. The CDR3 consists of 15 residues. In nucleotides, the CDR3 is TGTGCCAGTAGACGGGACAGGGAGGCCAATCAGCCCCAGCATTTT. Translation: CASRRDREANQPQHF.

The rearrangement joins TRBV15 to TRBJ2-1; tentative D call: TRBD2 (6 bases). Trimming took 0 bases from V and 4 from J, leaving 19 bases between them. The CDR3 runs to 18 residues. CDR1 LNHNV and CDR2 YYDKDF come from the germline V gene (reference sequence). The CDR3 loop reads CATSRDSPRDASYNEQFF. Written as DNA, the CDR3 is TGTGCCACCAGCAGAGATAGCCCGCGGGACGCCTCGTACAATGAGCAGTTCTTC. Full variable domain (rest looked up from reference TRBV15 and TRBJ2-1): DAMVIQNPRYQVTQFGKPVTLSCSQTLNHNVMYWYQQKSSQAPKLLFHYYDKDFNNEADTPDNFQSRRPNTSFCFLDIRSPGLGDTAMYLCATSRDSPRDASYNEQFFGPGTRLTVL.

In its sample, this clonotype was seen a few times. In nucleotides, the CDR3 is TGTGCCAGCAGCGCAACCGTACGGGATACGCAGTATTTT. This translates into CASSATVRDTQYF. The V gene is TRBV7-2, the J gene TRBJ2-3; D not resolved. This CDR3 has 13 residues. The germline gives CDR1 SGHTA, CDR2 FQGNSA. V lost 5 bases to trimming and J lost 6 bases, with 12 bases between them.

This clonotype was seen a few times. This chain joins TRBV15 and TRBJ1-2; tentatively, D is TRBD1 (5 bases). The CDR3 runs to 16 residues. V was pared by 1 base and J by 3 bases, with 15 bases between. CDR1 LNHNV and CDR2 YYDKDF come from the germline V gene (reference sequence). CDR3 sequence reads: CATSRVKGAGYYGYTF. The CDR3 DNA follows: TGTGCCACCAGCAGAGTTAAGGGTGCAGGGTACTATGGCTACACCTTC.

Only a few counts were recorded for this clonotype. The chain recombines TRBV3-1 with TRBJ2-7; the D is unclear. In germline, CDR1 is LGHDT, CDR2 YNNKEL (reference sequence). CDR3 length equals 15 residues. V was cut by 0 bases and J by 2 bases, with 11 bases left in between. In nucleotides, the CDR3 is TGTGCCAGCAGCCAAGATTCCCCAGGAACCTACGAGCAGTACTTC. It encodes CASSQDSPGTYEQYF.

The genes are TRBV7-2 and TRBJ1-5; 12 nucleotides agree with TRBD1. CDR3 size: 15 residues. The trim removed 5 bases at V and 6 bases at J, leaving 5 bases unmatched. Germline-derived CDR1 and CDR2 are SGHTA and FQGNSA. The chain's CDR3 is CASSVGTGGRQPQHF. Here the CDR3 DNA reads TGTGCCAGCAGCGTAGGGACAGGGGGCCGTCAGCCCCAGCATTTT.

This clonotype turned up a few times. This rearrangement joins TRBV25-1 to TRBJ2-3; D not resolved. Trimming pared 4 bases from V and 2 bases from J, leaving 10 bases between. Germline CDR1 MGHDK, CDR2 SYGVNS. The CDR3 is 14 residues long. The CDR3: CASSVQRTTDTQYF. CDR3 DNA sequence: TGTGCCAGCAGTGTGCAACGGACCACAGATACGCAGTATTTT.

The V and J genes are TRBV6-5 and TRBJ2-4; D not resolved. V gave up 2 bases and J gave up 1 base, with 6 bases separating them. Germline loops: CDR1 MNHEY, CDR2 SVGAGI. CDR3 size: 14 residues. The DNA of the CDR3 is TGTGCCAGCAGTTACGTGAGTGCCAAAAACATTCAGTACTTC. As protein: CASSYVSAKNIQYF.

The rearrangement links TRBV5-1 to TRBJ1-4; the D is unclear. The CDR3 has 13 residues. CDR1 and CDR2 (germline): SGHRS, YFSETQ. V lost 8 bases to trimming and J lost 0 bases, with 8 bases between them. The CDR3 region has the DNA TGCGCCAGTGCAGTTGCAACTAATGAAAAACTGTTTTTT. It yields the protein CASAVATNEKLFF.

The chain joins TRBV2 to TRBJ2-2; D is unclear. The germline V gene has CDR1 SNHLY and CDR2 FYNNEI. Trimming pared 4 bases from V and 1 base from J, leaving 7 bases between. The CDR3 extends over 14 amino acids. As DNA, the CDR3 is TGTGCCAGCAGTGTGATAGAGAACACCGGGGAGCTGTTTTTT. Protein: CASSVIENTGELFF.

This clonotype showed up just a few times. This sequence joins TRBV5-1 and TRBJ2-5, with 10 bases matching TRBD1. The J segment lost 5 bases and the V segment lost 2 bases, leaving 6 bases of the junction unmatched. The CDR3 is 15 residues long. Germline CDR1 SGHRS, CDR2 YFSETQ. CDR3 DNA: TGCGCCAGCAGCTTTAGACAGGGGGCGGGTGAGACCCAGTACTTC. This gives the protein CASSFRQGAGETQYF. Looking up the rest from reference TRBV5-1 and TRBJ2-5 gives the full variable domain: KAGVTQTPRYLIKTRGQQVTLSCSPISGHRSVSWYQQTPGQGLQFLFEYFSETQRNKGNFPGRFSGRQFSNSRSEMNVSTLELGDSALYLCASSFRQGAGETQYFGPGTRLLVL.

This clonotype has just a few counts. The CDR3 DNA sequence: TGTGCCAGCAGCTATACTAGAGCGGGAGAAAGTCCAGATACGCAGTATTTT. Protein: CASSYTRAGESPDTQYF. The chain combines TRBV7-6 with TRBJ2-3; 8 nucleotides align to TRBD2. V dropped 4 bases and J dropped 4; count of bases not matched to a gene: 13. The length of the CDR3 is 17 residues. Germline V gene data show CDR1 as SGHVS and CDR2 as FNYEAQ. Looking up the rest from reference TRBV7-6 and TRBJ2-3 gives the full variable domain: GAGVSQSPRYKVTKRGQDVALRCDPISGHVSLYWYRQALGQGPEFLTYFNYEAQQDKSGLPNDRFSAERPEGSISTLTIQRTEQRDSAMYRCASSYTRAGESPDTQYFGPGTRLTVL.

The chain couples TRBV7-2 to TRBJ2-3; a possible D gene is TRBD2 (6 bases). V was pared by 1 base and J by 9 bases, with 11 bases between. CDR1 and CDR2 (germline): SGHTA, FQGNSA. The CDR3 runs 13 residues. The CDR3 loop is CASSLGYAGTQYF. CDR3 DNA sequence: TGTGCCAGCAGCTTAGGGTACGCGGGGACGCAGTATTTT.

In its sample, this clonotype was seen a few times. The chain links TRBV30 to TRBJ2-6; 9 nucleotides line up with TRBD1. V trimming: 5 bases; J trimming: 0 bases; junction bases outside the gene matches: 8. This CDR3 has 17 residues. Germline V gives CDR1 GTSNPN, CDR2 SVGIG (reference sequence). The DNA of the CDR3 is TGTGCCTGGGTTACGGGACAGGGAGACTCTGGGGCCAACGTCCTGACTTTC. Translating it yields CAWVTGQGDSGANVLTF.

The chain couples TRBV20-1 to TRBJ1-2, with TRBD1 matching over 9 bases. This CDR3 has 17 amino acids. With 0 bases clipped from V and 6 bases from J, the junction kept 14 bases outside the gene matches. Germline V gene data show CDR1 as DFQATT and CDR2 as SNEGSKA (reference sequence). The CDR3 region is CSARDQGDRVRSDGYTF. In DNA form, the CDR3 reads TGCAGTGCTAGAGATCAGGGGGACAGGGTGCGTTCGGATGGCTACACCTTC.

The table lists this clonotype with a count of one. V is TRBV25-1 and J is TRBJ1-6, with D uncertain. The length of the CDR3 is 15 residues. Germline CDR1 MGHDK, CDR2 SYGVNS. Trimming stripped 2 bases from V and 10 bases from J, with 15 bases between. In DNA form, the CDR3 reads TGTGCCAGCAGTGAAAAAGGACGGCTAGGGTCACCCCTCCACTTT. Amino acids: CASSEKGRLGSPLHF.

This clonotype was seen many times. The chain links TRBV15 to TRBJ2-1; D tentatively fits TRBD1 or TRBD2 (5 bases each). V shed 5 bases and J shed 10 bases, with 24 bases lying between them. The CDR3 totals 16 residues. CDR1 is LNHNV and CDR2 is YYDKDF in the germline V gene (reference sequence). CDR3 DNA: TGTGCCACCAGCGAGCCGGGACGCAGAAACAATTGGGAGCAGTTCTTC. Translated: CATSEPGRRNNWEQFF. Together with reference TRBV15 and TRBJ2-1, the CDR3 gives the full variable domain: DAMVIQNPRYQVTQFGKPVTLSCSQTLNHNVMYWYQQKSSQAPKLLFHYYDKDFNNEADTPDNFQSRRPNTSFCFLDIRSPGLGDTAMYLCATSEPGRRNNWEQFFGPGTRLTVL.

The chain joins TRBV12-3 or TRBV12-4 to TRBJ1-2, with 7 bases aligning to TRBD1. The CDR3 totals 13 residues. V lost 6 bases, J lost 6 bases, and 7 bases stayed unmatched. The CDR3 here is CASSPGQSHGYTF. CDR3 DNA sequence: TGTGCCAGCAGCCCGGGACAGTCTCATGGCTACACCTTC.